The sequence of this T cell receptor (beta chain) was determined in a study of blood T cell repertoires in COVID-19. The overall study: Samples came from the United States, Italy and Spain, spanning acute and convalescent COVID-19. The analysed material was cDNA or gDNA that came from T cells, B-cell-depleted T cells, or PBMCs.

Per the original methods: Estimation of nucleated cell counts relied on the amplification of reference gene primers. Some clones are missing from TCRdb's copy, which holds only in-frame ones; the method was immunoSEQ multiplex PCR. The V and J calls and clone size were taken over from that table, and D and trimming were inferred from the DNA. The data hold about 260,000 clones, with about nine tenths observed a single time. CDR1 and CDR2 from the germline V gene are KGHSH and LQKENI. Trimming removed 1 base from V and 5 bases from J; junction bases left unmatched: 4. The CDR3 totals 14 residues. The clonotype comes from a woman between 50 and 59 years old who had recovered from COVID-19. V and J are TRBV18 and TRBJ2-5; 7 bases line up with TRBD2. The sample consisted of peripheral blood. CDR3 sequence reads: CASSPRASGETQYF. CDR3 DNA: TGTGCCAGCTCACCACGCGCTAGCGGTGAGACCCAGTACTTC.